Presented here are 11 T cell receptor beta chains from one specimen sequenced in a study of blood T cells in healthy people across ages. A second about 7 to 12 cycle PCR used barcoded and J-beta primers. TCRdb itself ran the 5' RACE reads through MiXCR, one entry per CDR3 protein. The data contain over 500,000 distinct CDR3 sequences, roughly a quarter of them seen just once; the ten biggest clones take up approximately 3.3%. These data also featured in a second study, about T cells of mothers and their children.

The source material was blood. Receptors originate from a boy under 10 years old in good health.

The chain carries TRBV20-1 and TRBJ2-7; tentative D call: TRBD2 (5 bases). Trimming cost V 5 bases and J 5 bases, with 22 bases left between them. The CDR3 length is 15 residues. In germline, CDR1 is DFQATT, CDR2 SNEGSKA (reference sequence). CDR3 sequence reads: CSAGATAASQDEQYF. CDR3 DNA: TGCAGTGCTGGAGCCACAGCGGCTTCGCAAGACGAGCAGTACTTC.

V and J are TRBV6-6 and TRBJ1-5, with unresolved D. Germline V gives CDR1 MNHNY, CDR2 SVGAGI (reference sequence). The CDR3 covers 13 residues. The V gene lost 5 bases and the J gene lost 3 bases, with 8 bases spanning the gap. The CDR3 reads CASSLPPNQPQHF. The DNA for the CDR3 is TGTGCCAGCAGTCTCCCGCCCAATCAGCCCCAGCATTTT.

The V and J genes are TRBV7-9 and TRBJ2-7; 7 bases align to TRBD1. J was trimmed by 6 bases and V by 5 bases; bases with no gene match: 4. Germline assignment: CDR1 SEHNR and CDR2 FQNEAQ (reference sequence). This CDR3 has 12 residues. The CDR3 loop is CASSETGSEQYF. In DNA form, the CDR3 reads TGTGCCAGCAGCGAGACAGGGTCCGAGCAGTACTTC.

The chain employs TRBV7-2 and TRBJ1-4; D is unclear. Trimming shortened V by 0 bases and J by 8 bases, and 13 bases separated the two germline ends. The CDR3 consists of 15 residues. Germline loops: CDR1 SGHTA, CDR2 FQGNSA. CDR3 sequence reads: CASSLARLGGEKLFF. The CDR3 DNA follows: TGTGCCAGCAGCTTAGCAAGGCTGGGAGGGGAAAAACTGTTTTTT.

This clonotype came up a few times. The chain joins TRBV7-9 to TRBJ2-7; TRBD1 agrees at 9 bases. The J call may be mistaken, given a closer DNA end match to TRBJ2-1. This CDR3 has 14 amino acids. Germline V gene data show CDR1 as SEHNR and CDR2 as FQNEAQ (reference sequence). The CDR3 loop is CASSWGTGRDEQFF. DNA of the CDR3: TGTGCCAGCAGCTGGGGGACAGGGCGGGATGAGCAGTTCTTC.

V is TRBV10-3 and J is TRBJ2-5; TRBD2 matches at 10 bases. The assigned J gene may be wrong: the sequence end matches TRBJ2-1 better. The germline V gene has CDR1 ENHRY and CDR2 SYGVKD. This CDR3 contains 14 residues. CDR3 bases: TGTGCCGCTACGGACACTAGCGGGACGCTGAAGCAGTTCTTC. Translation: CAATDTSGTLKQFF.

V and J are TRBV6-5 and TRBJ2-1; the D gene is possibly TRBD2 (6 bases). The CDR3 length is 10 residues. Germline CDR1 is MNHEY and CDR2 is SVGAGI. Trimming removed 11 bases from V and 7 bases from J, with 9 bases in between. This CDR3 reads CACGGNEQFF. The CDR3 DNA is TGTGCCTGTGGAGGGAATGAGCAGTTCTTC.

This clonotype was counted between two and nine times. The V and J genes are TRBV12-5 and TRBJ1-1; D might be TRBD1 (5 bases). Trimming took 3 bases from V and 3 from J, leaving 11 bases between them. The CDR3 length is 14 residues. Germline V gene sequence: CDR1 LGHNT, CDR2 FRNRAP. The CDR3 sequence: CASGLGVRDTEAFF. In nucleotides, the CDR3 is TGTGCTAGTGGTTTAGGGGTCAGAGACACTGAAGCTTTCTTT.

Written as DNA, the CDR3 is TGTGCCACCAGTGAGAGGGAGCAGTACTTC. Translated: CATSEREQYF. The chain joins TRBV24-1 to TRBJ2-5; maybe TRBD2 (5 bases). Trimming left V 4 bases short and J 11 bases short, with 7 bases between. The CDR3 consists of 10 residues. Germline CDR1 KGHDR, CDR2 SFDVKD.

This chain uses TRBV19 with TRBJ2-1; the match to TRBD2 covers 13 bases. The CDR3 is made up of 15 amino acids. Trimming cost V 7 bases and J 6 bases; bases outside gene matches: 6. Germline CDR1 is LNHDA and CDR2 is SQIVND (reference sequence). CDR3 loop: CASTLGTSGVNEQFF. CDR3 nucleotide sequence: TGTGCCAGTACCTTAGGGACTAGCGGGGTCAATGAGCAGTTCTTC.

V usage is TRBV20-1 and J usage is TRBJ2-1; TRBD1 aligns across 7 bases. The assigned J gene may be wrong: the sequence end matches TRBJ2-7 better. In germline, CDR1 is DFQATT, CDR2 SNEGSKA (reference sequence). The CDR3 runs 16 residues. In DNA form, the CDR3 reads TGCAGTGCTAGTTTTTCCCCCACAGGGGATTGGAGGGAGCAGTACTTC. This sequence encodes CSASFSPTGDWREQYF.